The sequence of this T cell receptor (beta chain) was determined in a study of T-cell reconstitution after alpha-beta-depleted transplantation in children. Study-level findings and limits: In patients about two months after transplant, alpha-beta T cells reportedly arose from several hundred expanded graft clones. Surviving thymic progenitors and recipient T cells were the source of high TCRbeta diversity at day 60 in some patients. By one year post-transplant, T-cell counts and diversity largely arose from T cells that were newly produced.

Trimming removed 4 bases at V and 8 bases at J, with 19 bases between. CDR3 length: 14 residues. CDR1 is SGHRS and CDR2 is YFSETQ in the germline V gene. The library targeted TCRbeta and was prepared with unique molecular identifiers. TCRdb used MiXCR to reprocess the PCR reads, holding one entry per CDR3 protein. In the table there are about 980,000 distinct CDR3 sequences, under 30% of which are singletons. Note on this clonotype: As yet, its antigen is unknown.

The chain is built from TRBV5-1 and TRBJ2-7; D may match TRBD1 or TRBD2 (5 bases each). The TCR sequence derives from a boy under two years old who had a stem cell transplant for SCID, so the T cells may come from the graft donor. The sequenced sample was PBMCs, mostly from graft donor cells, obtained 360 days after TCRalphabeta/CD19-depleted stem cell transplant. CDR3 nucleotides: TGCGCCAGCAGCCCCGGGACCGATAAACGGCAGCAGTACTTC. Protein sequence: CASSPGTDKRQQYF.